This passage covers 18 T cell receptor beta chains from one sample sequenced in a study of blood T cells in healthy people across ages. A sample-barcoded 5' primer and a J-beta primer mix were used in a second PCR of roughly 7 to 11 cycles. TCRdb reanalysed the 5' RACE reads using MiXCR and keeps one entry per CDR3 protein. Here the sample spans more than 900,000 distinct CDR3 sequences, 25% to 30% being singletons. In addition, the sample was reused for a study of T cells of mothers and their children.

The sample was blood. The origin of the receptors is a woman aged 40 to 50 in good health.

This clonotype was detected a few times. The gene calls are TRBV20-1 and TRBJ2-7; D not certain. Deletions cut 1 base from V and 2 bases from J, with 9 bases between. Germline CDR1 DFQATT, CDR2 SNEGSKA (reference sequence). The CDR3 is 13 residues long. The CDR3 DNA is TGCAGTGCTAGAGTAGGGTACCCCTACGAGCAGTACTTC. Protein product: CSARVGYPYEQYF.

This clonotype was seen a few times. The chain couples TRBV7-2 to TRBJ1-4; D remains unclear. Between the trimmed V and J ends, which lost 6 bases and 0 bases, there was a span of 8 bases. Germline V gene sequence: CDR1 SGHTA, CDR2 FQGNSA. The CDR3 extends over 14 amino acids. Here the CDR3 DNA reads TGTGCCAGCAGGGAGGGAGCAACTAATGAAAAACTGTTTTTT. Translating it yields CASREGATNEKLFF.

Only a few counts were recorded for this clonotype. The chain couples TRBV28 to TRBJ2-7; TRBD1 is a possible D gene (6 bases). The CDR3 is 14 amino acids. CDR1 MDHEN and CDR2 SYDVKM come from the germline V gene. V lost 3 bases and J 1 base, leaving 10 bases between the germline ends. CDR3 DNA: TGTGCCAGCAGTTTCCAGGACAGATCCTACGAGCAGTACTTC. Residues: CASSFQDRSYEQYF. Drawing the rest from reference TRBV28 and TRBJ2-7, the complete variable domain is DVKVTQSSRYLVKRTGEKVFLECVQDMDHENMFWYRQDPGLGLRLIYFSYDVKMKEKGDIPEGYSVSREKKERFSLILESASTNQTSMYLCASSFQDRSYEQYFGPGTRLTVT.

This clonotype was picked up a small number of times. The chain employs TRBV20-1 and TRBJ2-5; 9 bases fit TRBD2. Germline V CDR1 and CDR2: DFQATT, SNEGSKA (reference sequence). The CDR3 spans 14 residues. Losses at the gene ends were 3 bases for V and 5 bases for J; bases not matched to a gene: 7. CDR3 sequence: CSASEGTSRETQYF. The CDR3, as DNA: TGCAGTGCTAGCGAAGGGACTAGCCGTGAGACCCAGTACTTC.

This clonotype is a singleton in its sample. V is TRBV6-2 or TRBV6-3 and J is TRBJ2-6; no clear D gene. CDR3 length equals 14 residues. V lost 8 bases, J lost 0 bases, and 8 bases lay in between. CDR1 MNHEY and CDR2 SVGEGT come from the germline V gene. Here the CDR3 reads CASGEVSGANVLTF. The CDR3 DNA reads as TGTGCCAGCGGGGAAGTCTCTGGGGCCAACGTCCTGACTTTC.

The V gene is TRBV20-1, the J gene TRBJ1-2; D is possibly TRBD1 (6 bases). Germline CDR1 reads DFQATT; CDR2 reads SNEGSKA (reference sequence). Trimming removed 6 bases at V and 6 bases at J, with 17 bases between. This CDR3 has 13 amino acids. The CDR3 nucleotides read TGCAGTGCGGGGACCACAGGGTATAATGGCTACACCTTC. It is translated as CSAGTTGYNGYTF.

This clonotype was picked up a small number of times. This chain uses TRBV7-3 with TRBJ2-7, with D perhaps matching TRBD1 (6 bases). Trimming cost V 7 bases and J 3 bases, with 16 bases left between them. Germline V gene data show CDR1 as SGHTA and CDR2 as FQGTGA. This CDR3 spans 14 amino acids. CDR3 DNA: TGTGCCAGCATCGATCCGGGACAACTCTACGAGCAGTACTTC. Protein product: CASIDPGQLYEQYF.

V usage is TRBV5-5 and J usage is TRBJ2-2; a weak D match, TRBD1 (6 bases). Trimming took off 5 bases at V and 3 bases at J, with 14 bases between the two ends. Germline V gives CDR1 SGHKS, CDR2 YYEKEE (reference sequence). The CDR3 totals 15 residues. The CDR3 DNA reads TGTGCCAGCAGTCGGTGGGGGCCAGACACCGGGGAGCTGTTTTTT. Translating gives CASSRWGPDTGELFF.

This clonotype was observed at least ten times. The CDR3 loop reads CATSLGNEQFF. CDR3 nucleotide sequence: TGTGCCACAAGTCTCGGCAATGAGCAGTTCTTC. The rearrangement joins TRBV24-1 to TRBJ2-1; D is unresolved. CDR1 and CDR2 from the germline V gene are KGHDR and SFDVKD. V gave up 10 bases and J gave up 6 bases, with 9 bases separating them. This CDR3 region has 11 residues.

As concerns this clonotype: One end of the junction does not line up with germline, which may come from a read error. The chain carries TRBV24-1 and TRBJ2-6, with D possibly called TRBD1 or TRBD2 (5 bases each). The CDR3 extends over 16 amino acids. Germline V gene lookup returns CDR1 KGHDR and CDR2 SFDVKD. This chain's CDR3 is CATSDWTWTGANVPTF. DNA of the CDR3: TGTGCCACCAGTGACTGGACATGGACTGGGGCCAACGTCCCGACTTTC.

Note on this clonotype: This is likely a read error, given that the CDR3 carries no conserved phenylalanine or tryptophan at its end. V gene TRBV29-1 combines with J gene TRBJ2-1; D might be TRBD2 (6 bases). This CDR3 contains 14 residues. Trimming removed 7 bases at V and 5 bases at J, with 18 bases between. The germline V gene has CDR1 SQVTM and CDR2 ANQGSEA. The CDR3 sequence: CSGAPLGLNNEQFV. The CDR3 DNA reads TGCAGCGGAGCTCCCCTAGGACTAAACAATGAGCAGTTCGTC.

This clonotype was counted ten times or more. A much larger clone lies one base from this, so it may be a read error. The rearrangement uses TRBV7-9 and TRBJ2-7, with D perhaps being TRBD1 or TRBD2 (5 bases each). Trimming cost V 4 bases and J 7 bases, with 23 bases left between them. Germline V CDR1 and CDR2: SEHNR, FQNEAQ (reference sequence). This CDR3 is 16 amino acids long. CDR3 DNA sequence: TGTGCCAGCAGCTCAACGAGGCAGGGACCTTGGGGAGAGCAGTACTTC. Residues: CASSSTRQGPWGEQYF.

This clonotype turned up a few times. The chain has TRBV4-1 and TRBJ2-2; D gene uncertain. Germline CDR1 is MGHRA and CDR2 is YSYEKL. V was cut by 3 bases and J by 1 base, with 15 bases left in between. The CDR3 covers 17 residues. The CDR3 reads CASSQPLIGRNTGELFF. The CDR3 DNA sequence: TGCGCCAGCAGCCAGCCACTTATAGGCCGGAACACCGGGGAGCTGTTTTTT.

The chain is built from TRBV6-2 or TRBV6-3 and TRBJ2-3; D remains unclear. Trimming took 6 bases from V and 9 from J, leaving 16 bases between them. The CDR3 is 13 amino acids. Germline loops: CDR1 MNHEY, CDR2 SVGEGT. CDR3 protein: CASRAPGEGTQYF. For the CDR3, the DNA is TGTGCCAGCAGGGCCCCCGGCGAAGGAACGCAGTATTTT.

Only a few counts were recorded for this clonotype. V usage is TRBV7-9 and J usage is TRBJ2-3, with 8 bases aligning to TRBD1. With V trimmed by 2 bases and J by 6 bases, 4 bases remained unmatched. The CDR3 length is 14 residues. Germline CDR1 is SEHNR and CDR2 is FQNEAQ (reference sequence). The CDR3 bases are TGTGCCAGCAGCTTAATACGACAGGGGGATACGCAGTATTTT. This gives the protein CASSLIRQGDTQYF.

This clonotype was detected ten times or more. The chain carries TRBV5-6 and TRBJ1-5; D is uncertain. This CDR3 spans 16 amino acids. V dropped 0 bases and J dropped 3 bases, with 13 bases sitting between them. The germline V gene encodes CDR1 SGHDT and CDR2 YYEEEE. The CDR3 sequence: CASSLGWRRTNQPQHF. The CDR3 region has the DNA TGTGCCAGCAGCTTGGGTTGGCGGAGGACCAATCAGCCCCAGCATTTT.

Notes on this clonotype: One base away lies a much larger clone, so this may be a sequencing read error. V usage is TRBV20-1 and J usage is TRBJ2-5; TRBD2 agrees at 9 bases. This CDR3 has 15 amino acids. The germline V gene encodes CDR1 DFQATT and CDR2 SNEGSKA (reference sequence). With 1 base clipped from V and 5 bases from J, the junction kept 8 bases outside the gene matches. The CDR3 nucleotides are TGCAGTGCTAGAGGACGAGCGGGGGGAGGTGAGACCCAGTACTTC. Amino acids: CSARGRAGGGETQYF.

This clonotype was seen only a few times. J is TRBJ2-4 and V is TRBV15; maybe TRBD1 (6 bases). CDR1 and CDR2 (germline): LNHNV, YYDKDF (reference sequence). The CDR3 totals 12 residues. Trimming left V 4 bases short and J 6 bases short, with 7 bases between. As DNA, the CDR3 is TGTGCCACCAGCATACAGGGAAACATTCAGTACTTC. Amino acid sequence: CATSIQGNIQYF.